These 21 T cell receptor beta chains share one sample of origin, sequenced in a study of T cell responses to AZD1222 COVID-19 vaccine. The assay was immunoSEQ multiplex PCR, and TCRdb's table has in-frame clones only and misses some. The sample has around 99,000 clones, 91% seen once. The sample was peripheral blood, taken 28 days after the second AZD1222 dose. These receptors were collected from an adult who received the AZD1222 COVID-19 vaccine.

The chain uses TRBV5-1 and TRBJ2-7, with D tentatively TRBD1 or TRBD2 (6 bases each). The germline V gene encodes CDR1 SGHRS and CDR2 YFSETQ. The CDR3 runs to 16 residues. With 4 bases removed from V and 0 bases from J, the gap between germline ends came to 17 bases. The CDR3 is CASSVDGRQASYEQYF. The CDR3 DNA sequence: TGCGCCAGCAGCGTGGACGGGAGACAGGCCTCCTACGAGCAGTACTTC. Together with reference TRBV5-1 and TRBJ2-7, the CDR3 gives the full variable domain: KAGVTQTPRYLIKTRGQQVTLSCSPISGHRSVSWYQQTPGQGLQFLFEYFSETQRNKGNFPGRFSGRQFSNSRSEMNVSTLELGDSALYLCASSVDGRQASYEQYFGPGTRLTVT.

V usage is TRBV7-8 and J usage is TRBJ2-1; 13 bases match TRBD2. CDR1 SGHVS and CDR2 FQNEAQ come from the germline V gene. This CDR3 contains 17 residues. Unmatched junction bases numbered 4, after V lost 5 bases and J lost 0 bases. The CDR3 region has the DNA TGTGCCAGCAGCCTCCGGACTAGCGGGAGCTCCTACAATGAGCAGTTCTTC. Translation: CASSLRTSGSSYNEQFF.

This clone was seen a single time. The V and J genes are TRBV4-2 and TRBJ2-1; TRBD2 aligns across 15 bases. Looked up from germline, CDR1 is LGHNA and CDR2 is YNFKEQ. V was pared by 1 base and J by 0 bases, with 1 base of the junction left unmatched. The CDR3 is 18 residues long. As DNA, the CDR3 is TGTGCCAGCAGCCAAGGGGGACTAGCGGGAGGCTCCTACAATGAGCAGTTCTTC. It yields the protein CASSQGGLAGGSYNEQFF.

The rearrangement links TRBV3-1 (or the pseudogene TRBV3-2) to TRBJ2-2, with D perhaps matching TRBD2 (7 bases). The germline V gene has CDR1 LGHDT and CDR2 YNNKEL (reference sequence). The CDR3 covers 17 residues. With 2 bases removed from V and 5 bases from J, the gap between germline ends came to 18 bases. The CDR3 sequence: CASSQLGGASRTGELFF. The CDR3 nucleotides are TGTGCCAGCAGCCAATTGGGGGGGGCGAGTCGGACCGGGGAGCTGTTTTTT.

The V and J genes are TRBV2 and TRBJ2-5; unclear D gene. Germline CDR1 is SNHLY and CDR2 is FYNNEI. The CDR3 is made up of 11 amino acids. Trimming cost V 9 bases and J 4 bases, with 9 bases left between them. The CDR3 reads CASLSLETQYF. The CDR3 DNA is TGTGCCAGTTTGTCCCTAGAGACCCAGTACTTC.

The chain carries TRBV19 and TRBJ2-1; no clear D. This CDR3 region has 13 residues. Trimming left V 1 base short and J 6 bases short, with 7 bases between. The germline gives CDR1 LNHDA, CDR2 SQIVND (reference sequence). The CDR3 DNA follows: TGTGCCAGTAGTATAGCCCTGGGCAATGAGCAGTTCTTC. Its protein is CASSIALGNEQFF.

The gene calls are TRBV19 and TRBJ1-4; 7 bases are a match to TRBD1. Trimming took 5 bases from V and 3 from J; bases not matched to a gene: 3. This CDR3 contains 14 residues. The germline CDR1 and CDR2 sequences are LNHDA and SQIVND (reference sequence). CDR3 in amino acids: CASSRQGPNEKLFF. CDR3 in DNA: TGTGCCAGTAGTCGACAGGGTCCTAATGAAAAACTGTTTTTT.

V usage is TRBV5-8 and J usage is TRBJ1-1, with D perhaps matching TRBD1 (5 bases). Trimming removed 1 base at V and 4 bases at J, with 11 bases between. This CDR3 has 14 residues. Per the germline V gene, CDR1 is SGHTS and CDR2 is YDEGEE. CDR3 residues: CASSLQGMGTEAFF. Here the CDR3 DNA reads TGTGCCAGCAGCTTGCAGGGAATGGGCACTGAAGCTTTCTTT.

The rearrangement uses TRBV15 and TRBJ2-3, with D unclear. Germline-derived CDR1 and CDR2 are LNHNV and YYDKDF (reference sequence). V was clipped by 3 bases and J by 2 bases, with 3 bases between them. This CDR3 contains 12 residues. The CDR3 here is CATSSYTDTQYF. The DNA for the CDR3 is TGTGCCACCAGCAGCTACACAGATACGCAGTATTTT.

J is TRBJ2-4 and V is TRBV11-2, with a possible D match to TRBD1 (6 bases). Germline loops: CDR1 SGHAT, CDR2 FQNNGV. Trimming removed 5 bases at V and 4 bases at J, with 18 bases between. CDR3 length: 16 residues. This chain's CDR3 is CASSDRQDIMKNIQYF. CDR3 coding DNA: TGTGCCAGCAGCGATAGACAGGACATTATGAAAAACATTCAGTACTTC.

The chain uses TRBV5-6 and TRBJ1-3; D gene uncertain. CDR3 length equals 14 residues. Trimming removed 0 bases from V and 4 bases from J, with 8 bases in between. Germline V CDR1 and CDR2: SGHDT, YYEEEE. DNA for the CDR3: TGTGCCAGCAGCTTGGCGGGGTCCGGAAACACCATATATTTT. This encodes CASSLAGSGNTIYF.

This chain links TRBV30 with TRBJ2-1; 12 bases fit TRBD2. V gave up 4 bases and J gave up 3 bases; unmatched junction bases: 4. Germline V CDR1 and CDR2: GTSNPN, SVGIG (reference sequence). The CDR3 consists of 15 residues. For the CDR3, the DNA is TGTGCCTGGAATCGACTAGCGGGGGTCTACAATGAGCAGTTCTTC. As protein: CAWNRLAGVYNEQFF.

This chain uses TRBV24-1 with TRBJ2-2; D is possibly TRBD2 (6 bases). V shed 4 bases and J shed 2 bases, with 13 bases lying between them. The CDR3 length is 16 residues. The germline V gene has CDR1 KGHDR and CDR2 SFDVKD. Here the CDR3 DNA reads TGTGCCACCAGTGACACGCGGGAAGGTAACACCGGGGAGCTGTTTTTT. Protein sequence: CATSDTREGNTGELFF.

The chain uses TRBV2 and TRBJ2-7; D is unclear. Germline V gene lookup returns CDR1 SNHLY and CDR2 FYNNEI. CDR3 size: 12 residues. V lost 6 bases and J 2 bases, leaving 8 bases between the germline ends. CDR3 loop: CASRQETYEQYF. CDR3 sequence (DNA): TGTGCCAGCAGGCAGGAGACCTACGAGCAGTACTTC.

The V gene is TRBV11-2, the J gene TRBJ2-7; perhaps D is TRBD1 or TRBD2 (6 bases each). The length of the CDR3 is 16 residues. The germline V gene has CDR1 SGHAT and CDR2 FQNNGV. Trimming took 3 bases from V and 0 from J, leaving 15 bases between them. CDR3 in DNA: TGTGCCAGCAGCTTCGGAGGGGGACGTAGCTCCTACGAGCAGTACTTC. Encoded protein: CASSFGGGRSSYEQYF. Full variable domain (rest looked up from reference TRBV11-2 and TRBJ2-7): EAGVAQSPRYKIIEKRQSVAFWCNPISGHATLYWYQQILGQGPKLLIQFQNNGVVDDSQLPKDRFSAERLKGVDSTLKIQPAKLEDSAVYLCASSFGGGRSSYEQYFGPGTRLTVT.

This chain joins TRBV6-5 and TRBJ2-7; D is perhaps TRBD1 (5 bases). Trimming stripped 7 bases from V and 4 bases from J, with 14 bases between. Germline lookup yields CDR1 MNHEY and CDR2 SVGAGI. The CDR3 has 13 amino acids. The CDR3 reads CASTGHGYYEQYF. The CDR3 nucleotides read TGTGCCAGCACTGGACATGGATATTACGAGCAGTACTTC.

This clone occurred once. The CDR3 reads CASGLAGRETQYF. CDR3 in DNA: TGTGCCAGCGGACTAGCGGGACGAGAGACCCAGTACTTC. J is TRBJ2-5 and V is TRBV25-1, with 12 nucleotides matching TRBD2. Per germline, CDR1 MGHDK and CDR2 SYGVNS. The CDR3 has 13 amino acids. Trimming removed 8 bases from V and 4 bases from J; junction bases left unmatched: 2. The variable domain in full, with the rest retrieved from reference TRBV25-1 and TRBJ2-5, is EADIYQTPRYLVIGTGKKITLECSQTMGHDKMYWYQQDPGMELHLIHYSYGVNSTEKGDLSSESTVSRIRTEHFPLTLESARPSHTSQYLCASGLAGRETQYFGPGTRLLVL.

The CDR3 nucleotides read TGTGCCAGCACCCTCCGGGACATGTCCTACGAGCAGTACTTC. Translation: CASTLRDMSYEQYF. The chain is built from TRBV28 and TRBJ2-7; possibly TRBD1 for D (6 bases). The CDR3 totals 14 residues. Germline CDR1 MDHEN, CDR2 SYDVKM. V was pared by 7 bases and J by 1 base, with 14 bases between.

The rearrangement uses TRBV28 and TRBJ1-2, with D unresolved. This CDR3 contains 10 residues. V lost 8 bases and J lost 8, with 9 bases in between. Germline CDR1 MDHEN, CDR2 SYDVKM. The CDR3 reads CASESHGYTF. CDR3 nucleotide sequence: TGTGCCAGCGAGAGTCACGGCTACACCTTC.

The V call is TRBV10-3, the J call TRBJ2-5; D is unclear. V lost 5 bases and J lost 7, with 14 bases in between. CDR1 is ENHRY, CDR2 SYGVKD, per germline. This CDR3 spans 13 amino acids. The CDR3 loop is CAISPGGTLTQYF. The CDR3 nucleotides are TGTGCCATCAGTCCTGGCGGCACGTTGACCCAGTACTTC.

The CDR3 DNA sequence: TGCAGCGTTGAAGGGGACACCTACGAGCAGTACTTC. Translated, it gives CSVEGDTYEQYF. The chain is built from TRBV29-1 and TRBJ2-7; TRBD1 is a possible D gene (6 bases). Per germline, CDR1 SQVTM and CDR2 ANQGSEA. V shed 1 base and J shed 2 bases, with 6 bases lying between them. CDR3 length: 12 amino acids.